The 4 T cell receptor beta chains below all came from one sample that was sequenced in a study of T cells in Graves' hyperthyroidism and ophthalmopathy. Amplification of TCR beta CDR3 regions used RNA as the template. TCR CDR3 regions were first amplified by RT-PCR with HTBI primers. TCRdb reanalysed the multiplex PCR reads using MiXCR and keeps one entry per CDR3 protein. The sample contains more than 350,000 distinct CDR3 sequences, about 14% of which appear only once. Sequenced input: blood. These receptors originate from a woman aged 25 to 45 with Graves' ophthalmopathy.

This clonotype was seen many times. The rearrangement links TRBV7-8 to TRBJ1-5; D gene uncertain. Germline V gene data show CDR1 as SGHVS and CDR2 as FQNEAQ. Trimming stripped 4 bases from V and 0 bases from J, with 13 bases between. There are 16 residues in the CDR3. The CDR3 loop is CASSSLVVNSNQPQHF. In DNA, the CDR3 is TGTGCCAGCAGCTCCCTGGTAGTGAATAGCAATCAGCCCCAGCATTTT.

This clonotype was counted many times. CDR3: CSAKVTGAESYEQYF. CDR3 sequence (DNA): TGCAGTGCTAAGGTAACGGGGGCCGAGTCCTACGAGCAGTACTTC. This rearrangement joins TRBV20-1 to TRBJ2-7, with D possibly being TRBD1 or TRBD2 (6 bases each). The V and J ends lost 4 bases and 1 base respectively, with 17 bases between them. The CDR3 loop spans 15 amino acids. Germline CDR1 DFQATT, CDR2 SNEGSKA (reference sequence).

This clonotype was seen a handful of times. The chain links TRBV7-9 to TRBJ1-4; D unresolved. Germline values: CDR1 SEHNR, CDR2 FQNEAQ (reference sequence). The CDR3 runs 16 residues. Trimming pared 3 bases from V and 0 bases from J, leaving 11 bases between. The CDR3 DNA reads as TGTGCCAGCAGCTTCCGGGAAAAGGCAACTAATGAAAAACTGTTTTTT. Its protein is CASSFREKATNEKLFF.

With respect to this clonotype: A much bigger clone sits one base away, suggesting this may be a read error. The chain employs TRBV6-1 and TRBJ1-2, with D maybe TRBD1 (5 bases). The germline gives CDR1 MNHNS, CDR2 SASEGT. The CDR3 loop spans 15 amino acids. The CDR3 coding sequence is TGTGCCACCAGTGTCGGGACTCAAACCCACTATGGCTACACCTTC. Translating gives CATSVGTQTHYGYTF.